This T cell receptor (beta chain) was captured in a study of identical twins. V lost 4 bases and J lost 2, with 14 bases in between. This CDR3 comprises 15 residues. Germline V CDR1 and CDR2: SGHDT, YYEEEE. In TCRdb, the 5' RACE reads were re-called with MiXCR into one record per CDR3 protein. Of hundreds of thousands of distinct CDR3 sequences in the sample, roughly an eighth were seen once. The data were also submitted as part of a second study, on yellow fever vaccine responses in identical twins.

Sequenced input: CD8+ T cells sorted from blood. This chain joins TRBV5-6 and TRBJ2-3; tentatively, D is TRBD1 or TRBD2 (5 bases each). The clonotype originates from a young woman in good health. CDR3 in DNA: TGTGCCAGCAGCCCGCCGGGACCCGACACAGATACGCAGTATTTT. Encoded protein: CASSPPGPDTDTQYF.